These T cell receptor beta chains were read from a single sample in a study of identical twins. One entry per CDR3 protein results from TCRdb running MiXCR on the 5' RACE reads. The table includes a few hundred thousand distinct CDR3 sequences, around a tenth detected once. The same sample was also studied in work on yellow fever vaccine responses in identical twins.

Sequencing used PBMCs. Receptors were obtained from a woman aged 18-29 years in good health. Each CDR3 is given with its conserved first and last residue.

V gene | CDR3 protein
TRBV3-1 | CASSQGSGMVADTQYF
TRBV10-2 | CASREFGPTNTEAFF
TRBV5-1 | CASSLATPTTEQFF
TRBV14 | CASSQETTYEQYF
TRBV6-2/TRBV6-3 | CASTGDRGNTEAFF
TRBV29-1 | CSVEDDSQNYGYTF
TRBV4-1 | CASSQRQGLNYEQYF
TRBV29-1 | CSVPGRTEQFF
TRBV19 | CASRADSEETQYF
TRBV7-9 | CASSLVTSSYNEQFF
TRBV2 | CASSADEYSTDTQYF
TRBV20-1 | CSARDGAKQETQYF
TRBV20-1 | CSARLGSLSNEQFF
TRBV11-1 | CASSPSPGQDWWGNQETQYF
TRBV7-9 | CASSLYADILGETQYF